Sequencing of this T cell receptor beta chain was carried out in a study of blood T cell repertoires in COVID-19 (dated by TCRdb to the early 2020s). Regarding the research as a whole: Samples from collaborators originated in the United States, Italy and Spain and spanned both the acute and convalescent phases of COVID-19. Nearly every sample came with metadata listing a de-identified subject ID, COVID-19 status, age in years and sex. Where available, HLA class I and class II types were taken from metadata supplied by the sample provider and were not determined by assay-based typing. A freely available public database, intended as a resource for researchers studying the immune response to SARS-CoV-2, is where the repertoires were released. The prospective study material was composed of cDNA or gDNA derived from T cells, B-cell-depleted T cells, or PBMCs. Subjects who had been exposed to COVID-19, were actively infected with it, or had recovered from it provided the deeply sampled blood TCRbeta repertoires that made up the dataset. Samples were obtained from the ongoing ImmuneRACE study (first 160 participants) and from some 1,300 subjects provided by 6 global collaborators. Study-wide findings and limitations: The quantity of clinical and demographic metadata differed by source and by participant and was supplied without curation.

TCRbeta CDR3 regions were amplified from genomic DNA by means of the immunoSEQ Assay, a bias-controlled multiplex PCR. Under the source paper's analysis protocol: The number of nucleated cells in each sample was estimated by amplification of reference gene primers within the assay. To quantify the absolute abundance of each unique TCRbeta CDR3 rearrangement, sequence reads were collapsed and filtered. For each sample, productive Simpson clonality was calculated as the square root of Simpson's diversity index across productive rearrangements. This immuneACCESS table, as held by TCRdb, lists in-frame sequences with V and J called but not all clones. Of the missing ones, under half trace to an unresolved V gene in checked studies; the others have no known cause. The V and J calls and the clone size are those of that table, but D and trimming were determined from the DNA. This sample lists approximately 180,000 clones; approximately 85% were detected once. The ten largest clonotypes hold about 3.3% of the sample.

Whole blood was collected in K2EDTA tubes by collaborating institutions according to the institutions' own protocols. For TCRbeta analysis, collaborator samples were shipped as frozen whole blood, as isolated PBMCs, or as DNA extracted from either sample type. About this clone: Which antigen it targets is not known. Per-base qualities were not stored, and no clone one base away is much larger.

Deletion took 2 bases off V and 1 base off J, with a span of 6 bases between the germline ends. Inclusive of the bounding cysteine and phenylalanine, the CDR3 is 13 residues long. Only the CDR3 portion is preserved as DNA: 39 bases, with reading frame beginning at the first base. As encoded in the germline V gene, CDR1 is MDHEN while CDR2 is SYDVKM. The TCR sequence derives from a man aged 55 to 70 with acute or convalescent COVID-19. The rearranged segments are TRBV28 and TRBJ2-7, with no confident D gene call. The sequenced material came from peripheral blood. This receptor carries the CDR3 CASSLRLSYEQYF. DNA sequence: TGTGCCAGCAGTTTACGACTTTCCTACGAGCAGTACTTC.